The TCR beta chain under discussion was sequenced for a study of cytomegalovirus exposure and HLA in healthy donors. The CDR3 spans 16 residues. V was shortened by 4 bases and J by 10 bases, with 24 bases between the two germline ends. Germline values: CDR1 SGHRS, CDR2 YFSETQ. Study results and caveats: A later analysis showed that HLA-associated TCR beta chains had undergone more clonal expansion than equally common others. The availability of immune exposure information extended only to CMV serostatus. What a later analysis reportedly showed was that an Asian-associated ancestry cluster had fewer N-insertions than the approximately 700-donor mean.

Concerning this clone itself: What it recognizes is unknown.

PCR was performed using 60 Vbeta and 13 Jbeta primers. Assay: immunoSEQ multiplex PCR; the TCRdb copy retains only in-frame clones and omits some. The specimen's table records around 78,000 clones. V usage is TRBV5-1 and J usage is TRBJ1-3; D is unresolved. This receptor was identified in a man aged 18-30 years in good health and CMV-seropositive. The source material was PBMCs. The CDR3 DNA reads as TGCGCCAGCAGCCCTGGTGGAGAGGCCATGCCTGGGACCATATATTTT. Translation gives CASSPGGEAMPGTIYF. The entire variable domain, with the rest obtained from reference TRBV5-1 and TRBJ1-3, is as follows: KAGVTQTPRYLIKTRGQQVTLSCSPISGHRSVSWYQQTPGQGLQFLFEYFSETQRNKGNFPGRFSGRQFSNSRSEMNVSTLELGDSALYLCASSPGGEAMPGTIYFGEGSWLTVV.